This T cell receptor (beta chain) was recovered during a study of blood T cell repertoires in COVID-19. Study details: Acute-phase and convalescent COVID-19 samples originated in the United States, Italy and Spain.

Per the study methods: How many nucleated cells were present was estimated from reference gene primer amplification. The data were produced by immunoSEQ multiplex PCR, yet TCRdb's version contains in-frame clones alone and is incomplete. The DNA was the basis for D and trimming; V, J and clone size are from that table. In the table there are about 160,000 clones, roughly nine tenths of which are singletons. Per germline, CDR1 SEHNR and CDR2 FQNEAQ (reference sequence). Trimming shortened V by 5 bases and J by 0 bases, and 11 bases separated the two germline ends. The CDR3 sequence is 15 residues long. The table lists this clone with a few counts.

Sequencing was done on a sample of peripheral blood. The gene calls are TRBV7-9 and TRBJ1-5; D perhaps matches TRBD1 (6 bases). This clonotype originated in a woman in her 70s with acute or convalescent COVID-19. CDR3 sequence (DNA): TGTGCCAGCAGCCCACAGGGAGATAGCAATCAGCCCCAGCATTTT. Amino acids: CASSPQGDSNQPQHF.